Listed here is a single T cell receptor (beta chain). This CDR3 spans 16 amino acids. Unmatched junction bases numbered 4, after V lost 5 bases and J lost 1 base. Per germline, CDR1 SGHAT and CDR2 FQNNGV. This entry belongs to a study of control samples from healthy donors and cancer patients. Data came from immunoSEQ multiplex PCR; TCRdb stores just in-frame clones and leaves some out. The sample has over 200,000 clones; roughly four fifths are singletons. The sequenced sample consisted of PBMCs. This chain connects TRBV11-2 to TRBJ2-2; 10 bases are a match to TRBD2. The TCR comes from a woman aged 60 to 75 with lung cancer. CDR3 nucleotides: TGTGCCAGCAGCACAAGCGGGAGGGAGAACACCGGGGAGCTGTTTTTT. Its translation: CASSTSGRENTGELFF.